The 20 T cell receptor beta chains below come from one sample, sequenced in a study of shared clonotypes between healthy human individuals. Measured with immunoSEQ multiplex PCR; TCRdb has only the in-frame clones, and not every one. The profile shows approximately 720,000 clones, about 78% of them singletons. The sequenced sample was memory CD4+ T cells sorted from blood. As to subset: CD45RA-negative fraction. The receptors come from a young woman in good health.

In the case of this clone: This may come from a read error, since a much larger clone is one base off. Within the sample, other DNA sequences also encode this same CDR3. The rearrangement joins TRBV29-1 to TRBJ2-7; 9 nucleotides match TRBD1. Germline V gene data show CDR1 as SQVTM and CDR2 as ANQGSEA. The CDR3 is made up of 13 amino acids. V lost 4 bases to trimming and J lost 4 bases; unmatched junction nucleotides: 5. CDR3 loop: CSVVGTGRYEQYF. CDR3 sequence (DNA): TGCAGCGTTGTCGGGACAGGGCGGTACGAGCAGTACTTC.

This chain links TRBV25-1 with TRBJ2-6; possible D gene TRBD1, 6 bases. The CDR3 loop spans 16 amino acids. The V end was cut by 2 bases, the J end by 4 bases, with 12 bases between. In germline, CDR1 is MGHDK, CDR2 SYGVNS. CDR3 in amino acids: CASSESKGEGANVLTF. The DNA of the CDR3 is TGTGCCAGCAGTGAAAGCAAGGGGGAAGGGGCCAACGTCCTGACTTTC.

This chain links TRBV30 with TRBJ1-4; D is unresolved. The CDR3 runs 14 residues. The V end lost 1 base, the J end lost 0 bases, and 6 bases lay between the germline ends. CDR1 is GTSNPN and CDR2 is SVGIG in the germline V gene (reference sequence). The CDR3 region has the DNA TGTGCCTGGAGTGAGGCCGCAACTAATGAAAAACTGTTTTTT. This codes for CAWSEAATNEKLFF.

This clone was counted only a few times. The chain carries TRBV7-3 and TRBJ2-7; D may match TRBD1 or TRBD2 (6 bases each). The CDR3 spans 19 residues. CDR1 is SGHTA and CDR2 is FQGTGA in the germline V gene. Trimming took 4 bases from V and 5 from J, leaving 30 bases between them. The CDR3, as DNA: TGTGCCAGCAGCTCCCCAAGGGATCCGGGGGACAAATCTTTCCACGAGCAGTACTTC. This sequence encodes CASSSPRDPGDKSFHEQYF. The variable domain in full, completed from reference TRBV7-3 and TRBJ2-7, reads GAGVSQTPSNKVTEKGKYVELRCDPISGHTALYWYRQSLGQGPEFLIYFQGTGAADDSGLPNDRFFAVRPEGSVSTLKIQRTERGDSAVYLCASSSPRDPGDKSFHEQYFGPGTRLTVT.

The chain employs TRBV14 and TRBJ2-7; TRBD1 agrees at 8 bases. The CDR3 consists of 15 residues. CDR1 and CDR2 from the germline V gene are SGHDN and FVKESK. V lost 4 bases, J lost 2 bases, and 7 bases stayed unmatched. Here the CDR3 reads CASSPRDRKTYEQYF. CDR3 nucleotide sequence: TGTGCCAGCAGCCCCCGGGACAGGAAAACCTACGAGCAGTACTTC.

This rearrangement joins TRBV6-1 to TRBJ2-7, with D possibly matching TRBD1 (5 bases). V was cut by 8 bases and J by 2 bases, with 19 bases left in between. Germline CDR1 and CDR2: MNHNS and SASEGT. The CDR3 runs 15 residues. The CDR3 sequence: CASAALGAHTYEQYF. DNA for the CDR3: TGTGCCAGCGCCGCGCTTGGGGCTCACACCTACGAGCAGTACTTC.

The chain joins TRBV5-1 to TRBJ2-7; D possibly corresponds to TRBD1 (5 bases). The V end lost 4 bases, the J end lost 4 bases, and 9 bases lay between the germline ends. The CDR3 runs to 12 residues. Germline loops: CDR1 SGHRS, CDR2 YFSETQ. This chain's CDR3 is CASSEGEYEQYF. The CDR3 DNA follows: TGCGCCAGCAGCGAAGGGGAATACGAGCAGTACTTC. The full variable domain, completed using reference TRBV5-1 and TRBJ2-7, is KAGVTQTPRYLIKTRGQQVTLSCSPISGHRSVSWYQQTPGQGLQFLFEYFSETQRNKGNFPGRFSGRQFSNSRSEMNVSTLELGDSALYLCASSEGEYEQYFGPGTRLTVT.

This clone appeared a few times. The chain joins TRBV2 to TRBJ2-5; D ambiguous. The V gene lost 0 bases and the J gene lost 7 bases, with 12 bases spanning the gap. CDR1 and CDR2 from the germline V gene are SNHLY and FYNNEI. The CDR3 runs to 14 residues. The CDR3 DNA reads TGTGCCAGCAGTGAAGCTGTCGCAGAAGGGACCCAGTACTTC. Protein: CASSEAVAEGTQYF.

The chain carries TRBV5-5 and TRBJ2-2; D is possibly TRBD1 or TRBD2 (5 bases each). This CDR3 region has 14 residues. Germline V gene lookup returns CDR1 SGHKS and CDR2 YYEKEE (reference sequence). Trimming shortened V by 4 bases and J by 5 bases, and 12 bases separated the two germline ends. CDR3 amino acids: CASSRDLGTGELFF. The CDR3 DNA reads as TGTGCCAGCAGCCGGGACCTGGGGACCGGGGAGCTGTTTTTT.

With regard to this clone: The sample has other DNA sequences that encode this CDR3 too. The CDR3: CASSYRPQDNEQFF. In DNA form, the CDR3 reads TGTGCCAGCAGTTACCGCCCCCAGGACAATGAGCAGTTCTTC. The chain has TRBV6-5 and TRBJ2-1; D not certain. Between the trimmed V and J ends, which lost 2 bases and 5 bases, there was a span of 10 bases. Germline V gives CDR1 MNHEY, CDR2 SVGAGI. This CDR3 is 14 amino acids long.

V gene TRBV28 combines with J gene TRBJ2-7; no definite D call. The CDR3 is 11 residues long. Germline CDR1 reads MDHEN; CDR2 reads SYDVKM. Deletions cut 8 bases from V and 3 bases from J, with 8 bases between. The CDR3 is CASRTNYEQYF. CDR3 coding DNA: TGTGCCAGCCGAACTAACTACGAGCAGTACTTC.

There are many counts of this clone. In DNA form, the CDR3 reads TGTGCCAGCAGCTTGGCTCCACAGCTCGAGCAGTACTTC. Residues: CASSLAPQLEQYF. This chain links TRBV5-4 with TRBJ2-5; D is uncertain. The better agreement between TRBJ2-7 and the DNA end casts doubt on the J call. CDR1 and CDR2 from the germline V gene are SGHNT and YYREEE (reference sequence). CDR3 size: 13 residues.

V and J are TRBV28 and TRBJ2-1; perhaps TRBD2 as D (6 bases). Germline V lookup: CDR1 MDHEN, CDR2 SYDVKM. There are 16 residues in the CDR3. V was clipped by 8 bases and J by 2 bases, with 19 bases between them. The CDR3 DNA reads as TGTGCCAGCGGCGGGGTGACGGGTTTCCCCTACAATGAGCAGTTCTTC. It specifies CASGGVTGFPYNEQFF.

The chain is built from TRBV29-1 and TRBJ2-5, with TRBD2 as a possible D gene (6 bases). The CDR3 spans 12 residues. The V and J ends lost 7 bases and 5 bases respectively, with 14 bases between them. Germline values: CDR1 SQVTM, CDR2 ANQGSEA. The CDR3 region has the DNA TGCAGCGCTAGGGCGGAGGGGGAGACCCAGTACTTC. Its translation is CSARAEGETQYF.

The chain has TRBV4-1 and TRBJ2-7; D might be TRBD1 or TRBD2, each matching 5 bases. CDR1 is MGHRA, CDR2 YSYEKL, per germline. This CDR3 contains 14 residues. Trimming cost V 5 bases and J 2 bases, with 13 bases left between them. This CDR3 reads CASSSWDGTYEQYF. DNA of the CDR3: TGCGCCAGCAGCTCCTGGGACGGAACCTACGAGCAGTACTTC.

The J gene is TRBJ2-7, the V gene TRBV27; 7 bases line up with TRBD2. The J segment lost 0 bases and the V segment lost 4 bases, leaving 12 bases of the junction unmatched. Germline V gene data show CDR1 as MNHEY and CDR2 as SMNVEV (reference sequence). The CDR3 is 17 amino acids. The DNA for the CDR3 is TGTGCCAGCAGTTCCCGATGGGAGGGGCGCTTCTCCTACGAGCAGTACTTC. This gives the protein CASSSRWEGRFSYEQYF.

The chain recombines TRBV5-1 with TRBJ2-2, with a tentative D call TRBD1 (5 bases). Germline CDR1 and CDR2: SGHRS and YFSETQ. This CDR3 comprises 15 residues. With 4 bases removed from V and 2 bases from J, the gap between germline ends came to 12 bases. Here the CDR3 reads CASSLQDSNTGELFF. CDR3 nucleotides: TGCGCCAGCAGCCTGCAAGACAGCAACACCGGGGAGCTGTTTTTT.

This clone has only one observation. The chain links TRBV5-6 to TRBJ2-5; 15 nucleotides agree with TRBD2. CDR3 size: 16 residues. Unmatched junction bases numbered 8, after V lost 4 bases and J lost 7 bases. In germline, CDR1 is SGHDT, CDR2 YYEEEE. The CDR3: CASSAGLAGGGWTQYF. In DNA form, the CDR3 reads TGTGCCAGCAGCGCGGGACTAGCGGGGGGTGGATGGACCCAGTACTTC.

In the case of this clone: Additional DNA sequences in this sample encode the identical CDR3. The chain couples TRBV6-5 to TRBJ1-1; D not resolved. The CDR3 extends over 13 amino acids. The V and J ends lost 2 bases and 0 bases respectively, with 4 bases between them. Germline V gene lookup returns CDR1 MNHEY and CDR2 SVGAGI. Here the CDR3 reads CASSYRVNTEAFF. CDR3 sequence (DNA): TGTGCCAGCAGTTACCGGGTGAACACTGAAGCTTTCTTT.

The chain is built from TRBV6-5 and TRBJ1-5; D uncertain. The germline V and J ends were trimmed by 6 bases and 9 bases, with 15 bases remaining between them. The CDR3 runs 13 residues. CDR1 is MNHEY, CDR2 SVGAGI, per germline. The CDR3 DNA sequence: TGTGCCAGCAGCTCGGGTCTTGGAGGGCCCCAGCATTTT. Residues: CASSSGLGGPQHF.